This section outlines one TCR beta chain sequence together with its context. Its antigen remains unidentified. The record originates from a study of T cells in localized non-small cell lung cancer. Study findings and constraints: A median of around 52 clones ranked among the top 100 in tumor appeared in adjacent lung.

There are 17 residues in the CDR3. The germline gives CDR1 LNHDA, CDR2 SQIVND (reference sequence). V lost 4 bases and J lost 4; bases outside the gene matches: 8. Clones were read by immunoSEQ multiplex PCR, and TCRdb kept only the in-frame ones, dropping some. This sample carries about 21,000 clones, 88% of them seen once, and the ten largest clones take just under 30%. Sequences were derived from peripheral blood mononuclear cells, sampled before any cancer treatment. This receptor was obtained from a male donor aged 60 or over with stage II lung adenocarcinoma. The rearrangement links TRBV19 to TRBJ2-1; 12 bases align to TRBD2. CDR3 DNA: TGTGCCAGTAGTAAATCGACTAGCGGGAGATTGTACAATGAGCAGTTCTTC. Protein sequence: CASSKSTSGRLYNEQFF.